These T cell receptor beta chains were read from a single sample in a study of OX40 agonist ivuxolimab in advanced cancers. Clones were read by immunoSEQ multiplex PCR, and TCRdb kept only the in-frame ones, dropping some. The sample has 65,000 to 85,000 clones; 88% are singletons. The sequences come from CD4+ or CD8+ T cells sorted from blood, collected in a trial of the OX40 agonist ivuxolimab. Source of these receptors: an adult with an advanced solid tumor such as melanoma, head and neck, liver or kidney cancer. Each CDR3 is given with its conserved first and last residue. The order of the fields is J gene, V gene, clone size, D gene, CDR3 DNA, CDR3 protein. A D gene is named only where the DNA matches it firmly. Clone size is not always given. Where it is, it says once, few, many or a class for expanded clones.

J: TRBJ2-2; V: TRBV5-5; size: NA; D: NA; DNA: TGTGCCAGCAGCTCCTCATGGGGGACCGGGGAGCTGTTTTTT; CDR3: CASSSSWGTGELFF
J: TRBJ1-4; V: TRBV6-5; size: NA; D: NA; DNA: TGTGCCAGCAGTTACTCGCGGGGTTTTGAAAAACTGTTTTTT; CDR3: CASSYSRGFEKLFF
J: TRBJ2-2; V: TRBV19; size: few; D: NA; DNA: TGTGCCAGTTGGAACAGGGTCGACACCGGGGAGCTGTTTTTT; CDR3: CASWNRVDTGELFF
J: TRBJ1-5; V: TRBV6-5; size: NA; D: NA; DNA: TGTGCCAGCACAGGTGGCAATCAGCCCCAGCATTTT; CDR3: CASTGGNQPQHF
J: TRBJ1-1; V: TRBV19; size: NA; D: NA; DNA: TGTGCCACCCAGGACAACTTCGACACTGAAGCTTTCTTT; CDR3: CATQDNFDTEAFF
J: TRBJ2-2; V: TRBV10-3; size: NA; D: TRBD1; DNA: TGTGCCATCCGGACAGGGGGACAGCAGACCGGGGAGCTGTTTTTT; CDR3: CAIRTGGQQTGELFF
J: TRBJ2-2; V: TRBV28; size: NA; D: TRBD1; DNA: TGTGCCAGCAGTTTGGCCGGGACAGCGAACACCGGGGAGCTGTTTTTT; CDR3: CASSLAGTANTGELFF
J: TRBJ2-1; V: TRBV4-2; size: NA; D: TRBD2; DNA: TGTGCCAGCAGCCAAGATGAAACGAGACTAGCGGCCAATGAGCAGTTCTTC; CDR3: CASSQDETRLAANEQFF
J: TRBJ1-2; V: TRBV6-5; size: NA; D: NA; DNA: TGTGCCGCAGCCAGGAGGGACTATGGCTACACCTTC; CDR3: CAAARRDYGYTF
J: TRBJ2-3; V: TRBV4-2; size: NA; D: NA; DNA: TGTGCCAGCAGCCAAGATAGGACACGGGGGGCTGCAGATACGCAGTATTTT; CDR3: CASSQDRTRGAADTQYF
J: TRBJ2-7; V: TRBV13; size: NA; D: TRBD1; DNA: TGTGCCAGCAGCCCGACCCCGACAGGGGTGCACGAGCAGTACTTC; CDR3: CASSPTPTGVHEQYF
J: TRBJ2-6; V: TRBV2; size: NA; D: NA; DNA: TGTGCCAGCAGCTACACGAACTCTGGGGCCAACGTCCTGACTTTC; CDR3: CASSYTNSGANVLTF
J: TRBJ1-2; V: TRBV19; size: NA; D: NA; DNA: TGTGCCAGTAGTATAAACGGGCAGGAGGGGGGCTACACCTTC; CDR3: CASSINGQEGGYTF
J: TRBJ1-2; V: TRBV28; size: NA; D: NA; DNA: TGTGCCAGCAGTCCCGGGGGGTCCCTGTTGGGCTACACCTTC; CDR3: CASSPGGSLLGYTF
J: TRBJ2-7; V: TRBV7-9; size: NA; D: NA; DNA: TGTGCCAGCAGCCTAAGTCCTGCTTTGGAGCAGTACTTC; CDR3: CASSLSPALEQYF
J: TRBJ1-2; V: TRBV27; size: NA; D: NA; DNA: TGTGCCAGCAGTTTATGGGGCAGGAGAGGAGGCTACACCTTC; CDR3: CASSLWGRRGGYTF
J: TRBJ2-5; V: TRBV14; size: NA; D: NA; DNA: TGTGCCAGCAGCCAGCGGACGGTTGGGACCCAGTACTTC; CDR3: CASSQRTVGTQYF
J: TRBJ2-7; V: TRBV5-6; size: NA; D: NA; DNA: TGTGCCAGCAGCTTGGGTCTTGCCTCCTACGAGCAGTACTTC; CDR3: CASSLGLASYEQYF
J: TRBJ1-2; V: TRBV6-1; size: NA; D: NA; DNA: TGTGCCAGCAGTGAAATGGGGGGCTCTTACTATGGCTACACCTTC; CDR3: CASSEMGGSYYGYTF
J: TRBJ1-5; V: TRBV19; size: NA; D: NA; DNA: TGTGCCAGTAGTAGGCGGGGTGTGGGCAATCAGCCCCAGCATTTT; CDR3: CASSRRGVGNQPQHF
J: TRBJ1-3; V: TRBV7-9; size: NA; D: NA; DNA: TGTGCCAGCAGCTTAACTCAGCTCTCTGGAAACACCATATATTTT; CDR3: CASSLTQLSGNTIYF
J: TRBJ2-2; V: TRBV10-3; size: NA; D: NA; DNA: TGTGCCATACAGTCCGGGCCGAACACCGGGGAGCTGTTTTTT; CDR3: CAIQSGPNTGELFF
J: TRBJ1-4; V: TRBV5-1; size: NA; D: TRBD1; DNA: TGCGCCAGCAGCGGGGGACAGGGAAAAGAAAAACTGTTTTTT; CDR3: CASSGGQGKEKLFF
J: TRBJ1-1; V: TRBV5-4; size: NA; D: TRBD1; DNA: TGTGCCAGCAGCTCGGGACAGGGATCTTTTAGAACTGAAGCTTTCTTT; CDR3: CASSSGQGSFRTEAFF
J: TRBJ2-2; V: TRBV6-6; size: NA; D: NA; DNA: TGTGCCAGCAGTTACCCCCAGATGAGGGGGGAGCTGTTTTTT; CDR3: CASSYPQMRGELFF
J: TRBJ1-5; V: TRBV21-1; size: NA; D: NA; DNA: TGTGCCAGCAGCAATTCTGACCAGATTAGGAGCAATCAGCCCCAGCATTTT; CDR3: CASSNSDQIRSNQPQHF
J: TRBJ2-5; V: TRBV11-2; size: NA; D: TRBD1; DNA: TGTGCCAGCAGCCAGACAGGGGGGGTAGAGACCCAGTACTTC; CDR3: CASSQTGGVETQYF
J: TRBJ1-5; V: TRBV21-1; size: NA; D: NA; DNA: TGTGCCAGCAGCATAATTTTGGGACAGGGCCCGAAACCCGATTATAGCAATCAGCCCCAGCATTTT; CDR3: CASSIILGQGPKPDYSNQPQHF
J: TRBJ1-1; V: TRBV11-2; size: NA; D: NA; DNA: TGTGCCAGCAGCTCGGATAAGGGGAGGTCTTTCTTT; CDR3: CASSSDKGRSFF
J: TRBJ2-3; V: TRBV7-6; size: NA; D: TRBD1; DNA: TGTGCCAGCAGCTTAGGGGCAGGGGGCTTCGGCACAGATACGCAGTATTTT; CDR3: CASSLGAGGFGTDTQYF
J: TRBJ2-2; V: TRBV6-1; size: NA; D: TRBD1; DNA: TGTGCCAGCAGCGGACAGGGGGCCTCCGGGGAGCTGTTTTTT; CDR3: CASSGQGASGELFF
J: TRBJ1-5; V: TRBV5-1; size: NA; D: NA; DNA: TGCGCCAGCAGCCGGGACCCTTATCAGCCCCAGCATTTT; CDR3: CASSRDPYQPQHF
J: TRBJ2-3; V: TRBV7-9; size: NA; D: NA; DNA: TGTGCCAGCAGCACGGGGACACAATTCACAGATACGCAGTATTTT; CDR3: CASSTGTQFTDTQYF
J: TRBJ1-5; V: TRBV6-5; size: NA; D: NA; DNA: TGTGCCAGCAGTTGGACTAGCAATCAGCCCCAGCATTTT; CDR3: CASSWTSNQPQHF
J: TRBJ1-2; V: TRBV10-3; size: NA; D: NA; DNA: TGTGCCATCAGTGAAGGACTGGGATCAGGAGGCTACACCTTC; CDR3: CAISEGLGSGGYTF
J: TRBJ2-5; V: TRBV5-6; size: NA; D: NA; DNA: TGTGCCAGCAGCAACCAGCCGGAAGAGACCCAGTACTTC; CDR3: CASSNQPEETQYF
J: TRBJ1-3; V: TRBV6-6; size: NA; D: NA; DNA: TGTGCCAGCAGTCGTGCTCAGGGCTCTGGAAACACCATATATTTT; CDR3: CASSRAQGSGNTIYF
J: TRBJ1-6; V: TRBV5-1; size: NA; D: NA; DNA: TGCGCCAGCAGCTTATCTCTGGCACTTTCACCCCTCCACTTT; CDR3: CASSLSLALSPLHF
J: TRBJ1-5; V: TRBV6-1; size: NA; D: NA; DNA: TGTGCCAGCAGCCCCCAAACCGGCAATCAGCCCCAGCATTTT; CDR3: CASSPQTGNQPQHF
J: TRBJ2-2; V: TRBV5-1; size: NA; D: NA; DNA: TGCGCCAGCAGCTTGGGGAGTTCGAACACCGGGGAGCTGTTTTTT; CDR3: CASSLGSSNTGELFF
J: TRBJ1-2; V: TRBV6-1; size: once; D: TRBD1; DNA: TGTGCCAGCAGTGTTCAGACAGGGGAAAGCTATGGCTACACCTTC; CDR3: CASSVQTGESYGYTF
J: TRBJ1-1; V: TRBV7-8; size: NA; D: NA; DNA: TGTGCCAGCAGCTTAAGAGGGGATTCCTTGAGGTTCGACACTGAAGCTTTCTTT; CDR3: CASSLRGDSLRFDTEAFF
J: TRBJ1-2; V: TRBV6-6; size: once; D: NA; DNA: TGTGCCAGCAGTTTGCAGGGGTACGTTGGCTACACCTTC; CDR3: CASSLQGYVGYTF
J: TRBJ1-1; V: TRBV20-1; size: NA; D: NA; DNA: TGCAGTGTTCGGGGCACTGAAGCTTTCTTT; CDR3: CSVRGTEAFF
J: TRBJ1-2; V: TRBV7-8; size: NA; D: NA; DNA: TGTGCCAGCAGCTTATATCCGGGAGGCTACACCTTC; CDR3: CASSLYPGGYTF
J: TRBJ1-2; V: TRBV5-6; size: NA; D: TRBD1; DNA: TGTGCCAGCACCCGGGACAGGGGATTATATCCCTATGGCTACACCTTC; CDR3: CASTRDRGLYPYGYTF
J: TRBJ2-7; V: TRBV30; size: NA; D: NA; DNA: TGTGCCTGGAGTGTACGTACCGGTCCCTCATACGAGCAGTACTTC; CDR3: CAWSVRTGPSYEQYF
J: TRBJ2-1; V: TRBV9; size: NA; D: NA; DNA: TGTGCCAGCAGCGTTCTAGCGTTCAATGAGCAGTTCTTC; CDR3: CASSVLAFNEQFF
J: TRBJ1-2; V: TRBV19; size: NA; D: NA; DNA: TGTGCCAGTAGTTTATCAGGAGTGGGCGACTATGGCTACACCTTC; CDR3: CASSLSGVGDYGYTF
J: TRBJ2-5; V: TRBV5-1; size: NA; D: TRBD2; DNA: TGCGCCAGCAGCTTCGACCCGGGACTAGGGGAGACCCAGTACTTC; CDR3: CASSFDPGLGETQYF